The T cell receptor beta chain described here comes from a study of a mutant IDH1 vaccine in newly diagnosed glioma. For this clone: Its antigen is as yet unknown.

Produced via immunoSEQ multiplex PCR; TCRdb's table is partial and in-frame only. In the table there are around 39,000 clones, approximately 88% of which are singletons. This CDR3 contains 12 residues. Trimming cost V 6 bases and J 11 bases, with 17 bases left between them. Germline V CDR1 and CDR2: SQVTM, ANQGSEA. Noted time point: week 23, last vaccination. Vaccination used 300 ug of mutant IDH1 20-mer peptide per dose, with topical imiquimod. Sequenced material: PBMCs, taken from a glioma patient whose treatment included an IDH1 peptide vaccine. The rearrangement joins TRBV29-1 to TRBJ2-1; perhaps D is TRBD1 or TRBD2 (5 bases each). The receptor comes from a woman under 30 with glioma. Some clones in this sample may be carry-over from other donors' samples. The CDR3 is CSVGDPGTQQFF. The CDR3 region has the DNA TGCAGCGTGGGGGACCCAGGGACCCAGCAGTTCTTC.